Listed below are T cell receptor beta chains from one sample, sequenced in a study of shared clonotypes between healthy human individuals. Sequencing used immunoSEQ multiplex PCR; TCRdb keeps in-frame clones, though not all of them. The data hold over a million clones, with 78% observed a single time. The sample was memory CD4+ T cells from PBMCs. These receptors were collected from a man aged 18 to 30 in good health. Some clones in this sample may be carry-over from other donors' samples. The conserved cysteine and the conserved F or W are not part of the CDR3 here. Each record gives: J gene, D gene, V gene, CDR3 protein. D genes are given only for firm matches.

j_gene: TRBJ1-2
d_gene: NA
v_gene: TRBV19
CDR3aa: ASSLTARYT

j_gene: TRBJ2-2
d_gene: TRBD1
v_gene: TRBV28
CDR3aa: ASKWQGAVTGELF

j_gene: NA
d_gene: TRBD1
v_gene: TRBV10-3
CDR3aa: AISESLPGQGSYEQY

j_gene: TRBJ2-5
d_gene: TRBD1
v_gene: TRBV5-1
CDR3aa: ASSSGQGGETQY

j_gene: TRBJ1-2
d_gene: TRBD1
v_gene: TRBV7-8
CDR3aa: ASSHKDRDLLTNYGYT

j_gene: TRBJ2-5
d_gene: NA
v_gene: TRBV4-3
CDR3aa: ASSQDLPRGYWETQY

j_gene: TRBJ2-7
d_gene: TRBD1
v_gene: TRBV6-5
CDR3aa: ATQRQGATGEQY

j_gene: TRBJ2-1
d_gene: TRBD2
v_gene: TRBV30
CDR3aa: AWTRSSGPYNEQF

j_gene: TRBJ2-1
d_gene: NA
v_gene: TRBV10-3
CDR3aa: AISEQSVYSYNEQF

j_gene: TRBJ1-5
d_gene: TRBD1
v_gene: TRBV7-8
CDR3aa: ASSRQGRNQPQH

j_gene: TRBJ1-1
d_gene: NA
v_gene: TRBV21-1
CDR3aa: ASSPGAGNTEAF

j_gene: TRBJ1-1
d_gene: NA
v_gene: TRBV18
CDR3aa: ASSRGGKNTEAF

j_gene: TRBJ2-7
d_gene: NA
v_gene: TRBV18
CDR3aa: ASSPQTDYEQY

j_gene: TRBJ2-3
d_gene: TRBD1
v_gene: TRBV5-1
CDR3aa: ASSTGQAADTQY

j_gene: TRBJ2-7
d_gene: TRBD2
v_gene: TRBV10-3
CDR3aa: AISEGLAGAVQY

j_gene: TRBJ2-6
d_gene: TRBD1
v_gene: TRBV4-1
CDR3aa: ASSLTGTGVGANVLT

j_gene: TRBJ1-2
d_gene: TRBD1
v_gene: TRBV7-2
CDR3aa: ASSPDRGRHYGYT

j_gene: TRBJ1-2
d_gene: NA
v_gene: TRBV27
CDR3aa: ASSPTRGGGYT